This is a list of T cell receptor beta chains from one sample in a study of T-cell memory formation after mild COVID-19. MiXCR, applied by TCRdb to the 5' RACE reads, yields one record per CDR3 protein. The sample records around 200,000 distinct CDR3 sequences, about 27% being singletons. The sample was PBMCs or a T cell subset sorted from them (not recorded which). The receptor set was obtained from an adult woman who had mild COVID-19 (a few samples of this study predate the infection). Cell type and time point are not known. Each CDR3 is given with its conserved first and last residue. Each record gives: J gene, V gene, clone size, CDR3 length, D gene, CDR3 protein, CDR3 DNA. D genes are given only for firm matches. Not every row has a clone size; where given, it reads once, few, many or a size class.

J: TRBJ2-1
V: TRBV7-7
size: few
length: 17
D: TRBD2
CDR3: CASSPLAGGGVYNEQFF
DNA: TGTGCTAGCAGCCCATTGGCTGGGGGGGGAGTCTACAATGAGCAGTTCTTC

J: TRBJ1-1
V: TRBV19
size: -
length: 16
D: TRBD1
CDR3: CASSMPWTGKGGEAFF
DNA: TGTGCCAGTAGTATGCCTTGGACAGGGAAAGGCGGAGAAGCTTTCTTT

J: TRBJ2-3
V: TRBV27
size: -
length: 15
D: TRBD1
CDR3: CASSSTGDITDTQYF
DNA: TGTGCCAGCAGTTCAACAGGGGATATCACAGATACGCAGTATTTT

J: TRBJ2-2
V: TRBV4-3
size: -
length: 14
D: -
CDR3: CASSQEPGAGELFF
DNA: TGCGCCAGCAGCCAAGAACCAGGGGCCGGGGAGCTGTTTTTT

J: TRBJ2-3
V: TRBV24-1
size: few
length: 15
D: TRBD2
CDR3: CATSDAGGRADTQYF
DNA: TGTGCCACCAGTGATGCGGGGGGGCGAGCAGATACGCAGTATTTT

J: TRBJ1-1
V: TRBV12-3/TRBV12-4
size: once
length: 14
D: -
CDR3: CASSLTGIGTEAFF
DNA: TGTGCCAGCAGCCTCACAGGGATCGGCACTGAAGCTTTCTTT

J: TRBJ1-1
V: TRBV7-2
size: -
length: 14
D: -
CDR3: CASSFAGGGAEAFF
DNA: TGTGCCAGCAGCTTCGCGGGGGGTGGGGCTGAAGCTTTCTTT

J: TRBJ1-2
V: TRBV2
size: few
length: 11
D: -
CDR3: CASSRGEGYTF
DNA: TGTGCCAGCAGTAGGGGGGAAGGCTACACCTTC

J: TRBJ2-7
V: TRBV30
size: -
length: 11
D: TRBD1
CDR3: CAWTTGGEQYF
DNA: TGTGCCTGGACGACAGGGGGCGAGCAGTACTTC

J: TRBJ2-1
V: TRBV12-3/TRBV12-4
size: few
length: 16
D: TRBD2
CDR3: CASSPRGAGGSYEQFF
DNA: TGTGCCAGCAGCCCCCGGGGAGCGGGAGGGTCTTATGAGCAGTTCTTC

J: TRBJ2-3
V: TRBV7-6
size: few
length: 17
D: TRBD1
CDR3: CASSLEVGDRGTDTQYF
DNA: TGTGCCAGCAGCTTAGAGGTGGGGGACAGGGGCACAGATACGCAGTATTTT

J: TRBJ1-1
V: TRBV7-9
size: few
length: 15
D: -
CDR3: CASSQRGIGNTEAFF
DNA: TGTGCCAGCAGCCAGAGGGGGATTGGGAACACTGAAGCTTTCTTT

J: TRBJ1-2
V: TRBV12-3/TRBV12-4
size: -
length: 15
D: -
CDR3: CASSPNREPQRGYTF
DNA: TGTGCCAGCAGTCCGAACCGGGAACCCCAGAGGGGCTACACCTTC

J: TRBJ2-3
V: TRBV2
size: -
length: 13
D: -
CDR3: CASSEGTADTQYF
DNA: TGTGCCAGCAGTGAGGGGACGGCGGATACGCAGTATTTT

J: TRBJ1-1
V: TRBV21-1
size: -
length: 16
D: -
CDR3: CASSMRTGGMNTEAFF
DNA: TGTGCCAGCAGCATGAGAACAGGGGGTATGAACACTGAAGCTTTCTTT

J: TRBJ2-1
V: TRBV9
size: -
length: 13
D: TRBD2
CDR3: CASGLAGVKEQFF
DNA: TGTGCCAGCGGACTAGCGGGAGTAAAGGAGCAGTTCTTC

J: TRBJ1-1
V: TRBV27
size: once
length: 13
D: -
CDR3: CASSTQLNTEAFF
DNA: TGTGCCAGCAGTACGCAGCTGAACACTGAAGCTTTCTTT

J: TRBJ2-7
V: TRBV20-1
size: few
length: 13
D: TRBD1
CDR3: CSARQGARYEQYF
DNA: TGCAGTGCGCGACAGGGGGCTAGATACGAGCAGTACTTC

J: TRBJ2-7
V: TRBV5-4
size: few
length: 14
D: TRBD2
CDR3: CASSASGGAYEQYF
DNA: TGTGCCAGCAGCGCTAGCGGGGGGGCCTACGAGCAGTACTTC

J: TRBJ2-7
V: TRBV27
size: -
length: 14
D: TRBD1
CDR3: CASSFRDRDYEQYF
DNA: TGTGCCAGCAGTTTCCGGGACAGGGACTACGAGCAGTACTTC

J: TRBJ2-2
V: TRBV20-1
size: few
length: 15
D: TRBD2
CDR3: CSAKLTSGESGELFF
DNA: TGCAGTGCTAAGCTGACTAGCGGGGAGAGCGGGGAGCTGTTTTTT

J: TRBJ2-4
V: TRBV27
size: few
length: 13
D: -
CDR3: CASATSFKNIQYF
DNA: TGTGCCAGCGCAACTAGCTTCAAAAACATTCAGTACTTC

J: TRBJ1-2
V: TRBV7-9
size: few
length: 17
D: TRBD1
CDR3: CASSPRGVNRGPSGYTF
DNA: TGTGCCAGCAGCCCGAGGGGGGTAAACAGGGGACCGAGCGGCTACACCTTC

J: TRBJ1-1
V: TRBV12-3/TRBV12-4
size: few
length: 14
D: -
CDR3: CASSPGAEDTEAFF
DNA: TGTGCCAGCAGCCCTGGCGCGGAGGACACTGAAGCTTTCTTT

J: TRBJ2-7
V: TRBV27
size: -
length: 16
D: TRBD1
CDR3: CASSFRQGQGPYEQYF
DNA: TGTGCCAGCAGTTTCCGACAGGGACAGGGACCCTACGAGCAGTACTTC

J: TRBJ2-1
V: TRBV4-1
size: few
length: 13
D: -
CDR3: CASSRVIQGEQFF
DNA: TGCGCCAGCAGCCGAGTCATTCAGGGGGAGCAGTTCTTC

J: TRBJ2-2
V: TRBV29-1
size: -
length: 14
D: TRBD1
CDR3: CSATGGQGAGELFF
DNA: TGCAGCGCCACAGGGGGACAGGGGGCCGGGGAGCTGTTTTTT

J: TRBJ2-7
V: TRBV6-6
size: few
length: 11
D: -
CDR3: CASSPASEQYF
DNA: TGTGCCAGCAGCCCCGCCTCGGAGCAGTACTTC

J: TRBJ2-3
V: TRBV4-3
size: few
length: 16
D: -
CDR3: CASSQVAGSGTDTQYF
DNA: TGCGCCAGCAGCCAAGTTGCGGGATCGGGCACAGATACGCAGTATTTT

J: TRBJ1-4
V: TRBV7-8
size: few
length: 14
D: -
CDR3: CASSFGRRGEKLFF
DNA: TGTGCCAGCAGCTTCGGCAGGAGAGGTGAAAAACTGTTTTTT

J: TRBJ2-7
V: TRBV4-2
size: -
length: 15
D: TRBD1
CDR3: CASSQGTGVSYEQYF
DNA: TGTGCCAGCAGCCAAGGGACAGGTGTCTCCTACGAGCAGTACTTC

J: TRBJ2-3
V: TRBV7-9
size: few
length: 15
D: -
CDR3: CASSPTGGGTDTQYF
DNA: TGTGCCAGCAGCCCGACCGGGGGAGGCACAGATACGCAGTATTTT

J: TRBJ2-4
V: TRBV12-3/TRBV12-4
size: few
length: 14
D: TRBD1
CDR3: CASSFGQGKNIQYF
DNA: TGTGCCAGCAGTTTTGGACAGGGTAAAAACATTCAGTACTTC

J: TRBJ2-3
V: TRBV7-3
size: few
length: 13
D: -
CDR3: CASSLRTADTQYF
DNA: TGTGCCAGCAGCTTAAGGACAGCTGATACGCAGTATTTT

J: TRBJ1-4
V: TRBV5-1
size: few
length: 14
D: -
CDR3: CASSLEPSVAKLFF
DNA: TGCGCCAGCAGCTTGGAACCGAGCGTGGCAAAACTGTTTTTT

J: TRBJ2-1
V: TRBV27
size: few
length: 16
D: TRBD2
CDR3: CASRATGTSVINEQFF
DNA: TGTGCCAGCCGGGCGACCGGGACTAGCGTGATCAATGAGCAGTTCTTC

J: TRBJ2-2
V: TRBV12-3/TRBV12-4
size: -
length: 20
D: TRBD2
CDR3: CASSNLWDSGRAGYTGELFF
DNA: TGTGCCAGCAGTAACCTGTGGGATAGCGGGAGGGCCGGATACACCGGGGAGCTGTTTTTT

J: TRBJ2-1
V: TRBV24-1
size: -
length: 14
D: -
CDR3: CATSVGLSYNEQFF
DNA: TGTGCCACCAGTGTGGGACTCTCCTACAATGAGCAGTTCTTC

J: TRBJ2-7
V: TRBV3-1
size: -
length: 15
D: -
CDR3: CASSLSGSGNYEQYF
DNA: TGTGCCAGCAGCCTCTCAGGTAGCGGAAACTACGAGCAGTACTTC

J: TRBJ2-4
V: TRBV6-2/TRBV6-3
size: -
length: 16
D: -
CDR3: CASRQGPSGAKNIQYF
DNA: TGTGCCAGCAGACAAGGGCCCAGCGGCGCCAAAAACATTCAGTACTTC

J: TRBJ2-2
V: TRBV9
size: -
length: 16
D: -
CDR3: CASSTRTETNTGELFF
DNA: TGTGCCAGCAGCACAAGGACTGAAACGAACACCGGGGAGCTGTTTTTT

J: TRBJ2-1
V: TRBV20-1
size: -
length: 12
D: -
CDR3: CSATGDSLEQFF
DNA: TGCAGTGCAACGGGTGACTCCCTTGAGCAGTTCTTC

J: TRBJ2-3
V: TRBV27
size: few
length: 16
D: TRBD2
CDR3: CASSLSLAGGRDTQYF
DNA: TGTGCCAGCAGTTTATCCCTAGCGGGGGGCCGGGATACGCAGTATTTT

J: TRBJ1-3
V: TRBV6-5
size: -
length: 14
D: -
CDR3: CASSPVRSGNTIYF
DNA: TGTGCCAGCAGCCCCGTTCGATCTGGAAACACCATATATTTT

J: TRBJ1-5
V: TRBV19
size: -
length: 14
D: TRBD1
CDR3: CASSDRGTNQPQHF
DNA: TGTGCCAGTAGTGACAGGGGAACCAATCAGCCCCAGCATTTT

J: TRBJ1-1
V: TRBV10-3
size: few
length: 13
D: TRBD1
CDR3: CAISGTGGDAAFF
DNA: TGTGCCATCAGCGGGACAGGGGGAGACGCAGCTTTCTTT

J: TRBJ2-5
V: TRBV7-9
size: -
length: 16
D: TRBD2
CDR3: CASSRTGTSGMETQYF
DNA: TGTGCCAGCAGCCGAACTGGGACTAGCGGGATGGAGACCCAGTACTTC

J: TRBJ2-3
V: TRBV2
size: -
length: 14
D: -
CDR3: CAIPKGQGTDTQYF
DNA: TGTGCCATCCCTAAAGGCCAGGGTACAGATACGCAGTATTTT